This paragraph covers one T cell receptor beta chain sequence. Its antigen remains unknown. This entry belongs to a study of CD4 T cells in relation to SARS-CoV-2 and coronaviruses. Findings and limits, study-wide: Crossreactive clones expanded significantly less to SARS-CoV-2 than monoreactive clones.

Here immunoSEQ multiplex PCR was the method, and the copy in TCRdb shows in-frame clones only, minus some. This table holds approximately 36,000 clones, around 77% found once. Per germline, CDR1 MGHRA and CDR2 YSYEKL. This CDR3 comprises 17 residues. Trimming removed 1 base from V and 6 bases from J; junction bases left unmatched: 13. Naive and memory CD4+ T cells came from enriched cryopreserved PBMCs. Sorted naive or memory CD4+ cells met CEF peptides for 9 to 11 days. The chain employs TRBV4-1 and TRBJ2-7; 9 positions match TRBD2. This receptor was taken from an adult with COVID-19. The sample comprised memory CD4+ T cells from PBMCs, cultured in vitro. The CDR3 protein is CASSQGQGGRAGFEQYF. The CDR3 DNA is TGCGCCAGCAGCCAAGGCCAGGGCGGGAGGGCCGGGTTCGAGCAGTACTTC.